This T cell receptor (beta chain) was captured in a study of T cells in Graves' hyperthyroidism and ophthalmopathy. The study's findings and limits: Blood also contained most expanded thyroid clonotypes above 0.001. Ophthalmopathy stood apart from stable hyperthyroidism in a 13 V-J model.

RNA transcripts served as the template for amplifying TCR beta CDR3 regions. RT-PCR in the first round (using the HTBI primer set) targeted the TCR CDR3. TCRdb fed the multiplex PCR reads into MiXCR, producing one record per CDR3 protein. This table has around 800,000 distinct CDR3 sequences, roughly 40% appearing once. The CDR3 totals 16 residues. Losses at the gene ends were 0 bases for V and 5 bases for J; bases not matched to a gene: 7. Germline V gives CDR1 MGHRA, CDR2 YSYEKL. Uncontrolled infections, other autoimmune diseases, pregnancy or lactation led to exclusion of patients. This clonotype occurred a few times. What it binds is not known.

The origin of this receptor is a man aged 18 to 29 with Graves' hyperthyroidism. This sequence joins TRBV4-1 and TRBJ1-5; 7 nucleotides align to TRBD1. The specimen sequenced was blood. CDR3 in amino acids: CASSQDATGNDQPQHF. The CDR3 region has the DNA TGCGCCAGCAGCCAAGATGCGACAGGGAATGATCAGCCCCAGCATTTT.